Shown below are 32 T cell receptor beta chains from a single sample sequenced in a study of spatial heterogeneity in lung cancer. TCRdb used MiXCR to reprocess the 5' RACE reads, holding one entry per CDR3 protein. Of 6,000 to 8,000 distinct CDR3 sequences listed, more than 5.5% were seen once; the top ten hold approximately 8.8%. Sample time point: sample taken at primary tumor resection. Sequencing covered unsorted whole RNA taken from tumor, nontumor lung or frozen PBMC. Here the sequenced sample was normal lung tissue next to the tumor, taken at surgery. The source of these receptors is a female donor with early-stage non-small cell lung cancer.

At least ten counts were recorded for this clonotype. This beta chain came through as a stray read in a library set up for alpha chains, and its size says little. The J gene is TRBJ2-3, the V gene TRBV5-1; D is unclear. Germline assignment: CDR1 SGHRS and CDR2 YFSETQ. Trimming stripped 0 bases from V and 3 bases from J, with 5 bases between. The CDR3 runs to 13 residues. The CDR3 region has the DNA TGCGCCAGCAGCTTGGAGGGAACAGATACGCAGTATTTT. It yields the protein CASSLEGTDTQYF.

This clonotype was found many times. The library was built for alpha chains, so this beta chain is an off-target read and its size means little. This chain links TRBV20-1 with TRBJ2-1; 7 positions match TRBD2. Germline V lookup: CDR1 DFQATT, CDR2 SNEGSKA (reference sequence). The CDR3 covers 14 residues. V dropped 4 bases and J dropped 6; count of bases not matched to a gene: 9. CDR3 nucleotides: TGCAGTGCTATCGGCGGGAGCGCGGGCAATGAGCAGTTCTTC. It specifies CSAIGGSAGNEQFF.

In its sample, this clonotype is medium-sized. This beta chain is a stray read from a library made for alpha chains; its abundance is not meaningful. V usage is TRBV3-1 and J usage is TRBJ2-7; weak D call: TRBD1 (5 bases). V was shortened by 10 bases and J by 1 base, with 17 bases between the two germline ends. CDR3 length equals 14 residues. CDR1 is LGHDT and CDR2 is YNNKEL in the germline V gene (reference sequence). Written as DNA, the CDR3 is TGTGCCATTGCGCCGACAGTCGGGTCCTACGAGCAGTACTTC. Protein product: CAIAPTVGSYEQYF.

This clonotype was counted a few times. As an off-target read in a library built for alpha chains, this beta chain has a frequency of little significance. This chain joins TRBV18 and TRBJ1-2; 9 bases are shared with TRBD1. Looked up from germline, CDR1 is KGHSH and CDR2 is LQKENI. After removal of 3 bases from V and 8 bases from J, the junction contained 7 bases not matched to a gene. This CDR3 contains 14 residues. Written as DNA, the CDR3 is TGTGCCAGCTCACCCGAGGGACAGGGAACCGGCTACACCTTC. Protein product: CASSPEGQGTGYTF.

This clonotype was observed a few times. For a library built for alpha chains, this beta chain is a stray read; little rests on its size. The chain employs TRBV12-3 or TRBV12-4 and TRBJ1-5, with D hard to call. The V gene lost 2 bases and the J gene lost 0 bases, with 5 bases spanning the gap. The CDR3 runs to 14 residues. The CDR3 nucleotides are TGTGCCAGCAGTTTATTGGATAGCAATCAGCCCCAGCATTTT. Its translation is CASSLLDSNQPQHF.

This clonotype was counted ten times or more. Since it is a stray read in a library aimed at alpha chains, this beta chain has a size that is not meaningful. The gene calls are TRBV7-2 and TRBJ2-3; D not resolved. The CDR3 is 15 residues long. The V gene lost 5 bases and the J gene lost 3 bases, with 15 bases spanning the gap. In germline, CDR1 is SGHTA, CDR2 FQGNSA. The CDR3 DNA sequence: TGTGCCAGCAGCCCCGGCCCACAACGGACAGATACGCAGTATTTT. Amino acid sequence: CASSPGPQRTDTQYF.

In this sample, this clonotype is medium-sized (0.01 to 0.1%). This beta chain appears as a stray read in a library generated for alpha chains; its size is not informative. The V and J genes are TRBV11-2 and TRBJ2-2; D may be TRBD2 (5 bases). In germline, CDR1 is SGHAT, CDR2 FQNNGV. The CDR3 is 17 residues long. Trimming removed 5 bases from V and 4 bases from J, with 20 bases in between. The CDR3 protein is CASSRRTGSIITGELFF. The CDR3 region has the DNA TGTGCCAGCAGCCGGCGGACGGGATCGATAATCACCGGGGAGCTGTTTTTT.

Within the sample, this clonotype is medium-sized. A read error may produce the germline difference seen at one junction end. Because this beta chain is a stray read in a library intended to capture alpha chains, its abundance should not be given much weight. The chain couples TRBV19 to TRBJ1-2, with 7 positions matching TRBD1. This CDR3 comprises 14 residues. Germline CDR1 LNHDA, CDR2 SQIVND (reference sequence). The CDR3 sequence is CASTETGYVLPSSF. The CDR3 coding sequence is TGTGCCAGTACCGAGACAGGGTACGTTCTTCCATCCTCCTTC.

This clonotype was observed many times. Since it is a stray read in a library aimed at alpha chains, this beta chain has a size that is not meaningful. This chain uses TRBV20-1 with TRBJ2-5; 7 bases match TRBD1. Germline CDR1 DFQATT, CDR2 SNEGSKA (reference sequence). The CDR3 sequence is 15 residues long. After removal of 5 bases from V and 2 bases from J, the junction contained 11 bases not matched to a gene. CDR3 sequence: CSALTSTGPQETQYF. The CDR3 bases are TGCAGTGCTTTAACATCGACAGGGCCTCAAGAGACCCAGTACTTC.

This clonotype was counted only a few times. This beta chain represents an off-target read in a library built for alpha chains; its size is of limited meaning. This chain joins TRBV19 and TRBJ2-3; 7 nucleotides agree with TRBD2. Germline V CDR1 and CDR2: LNHDA, SQIVND (reference sequence). The CDR3 extends over 14 amino acids. V dropped 8 bases and J dropped 2; count of bases not matched to a gene: 7. CDR3 sequence (DNA): TGTGCCAGTGGACTAGGAGTTTTCACAGATACGCAGTATTTT. Translation gives CASGLGVFTDTQYF.

The sample holds a few counts of this clonotype. A read error may be the cause here, since a much bigger clone is one base away. This beta chain is a stray sequence in a library constructed for alpha chains; its clone size is not meaningful. The V call is TRBV10-3, the J call TRBJ1-2; D remains unclear. V lost 6 bases, J lost 3 bases, and 14 bases lay in between. Germline V lookup: CDR1 ENHRY, CDR2 SYGVKD. The CDR3 spans 14 residues. CDR3 nucleotides: TGTGCCATCAGAAGACCGGAGGCCGACTATGGCTACACCTTC. It encodes CAIRRPEADYGYTF.

In its sample, this clonotype ranks as large. This beta chain is an off-target read within a library intended for alpha chains, so its frequency means little. The J gene is TRBJ2-1, the V gene TRBV19; 12 positions match TRBD2. From germline, CDR1 is LNHDA and CDR2 SQIVND (reference sequence). This CDR3 has 15 residues. V lost 3 bases, J lost 8 bases, and 5 bases stayed unmatched. CDR3 residues: CASSMTSGSLDEQFF. CDR3 DNA: TGTGCCAGTAGTATGACTAGCGGGAGTTTGGATGAGCAGTTCTTC.

This clonotype was seen more than once but under ten times. Being off target in a library aimed at alpha chains, this beta chain has a size of little meaning. CDR3 in amino acids: CASSAQGGSDTQYF. The DNA of the CDR3 is TGTGCCAGCAGTGCACAGGGAGGATCAGATACGCAGTATTTT. J is TRBJ2-3 and V is TRBV2; either TRBD1 or TRBD2 may fit D (6 bases each). The V gene lost 4 bases and the J gene lost 4 bases, with 12 bases spanning the gap. CDR1 is SNHLY, CDR2 FYNNEI, per germline. The CDR3 length is 14 residues.

This clonotype was observed at least ten times. This beta chain is a stray read from a library made for alpha chains; its abundance is not meaningful. The chain uses TRBV7-3 and TRBJ2-3, with D hard to call. Between the trimmed V and J ends, which lost 4 bases and 1 base, there was a span of 6 bases. The CDR3 loop spans 13 amino acids. Germline CDR1 and CDR2: SGHTA and FQGTGA. The CDR3 nucleotides are TGTGCCAGCAGCTCAGCCCGCACAGATACGCAGTATTTT. This codes for CASSSARTDTQYF.

Notes on this clonotype: This beta chain is a stray read from a library made for alpha chains; its abundance is not meaningful. V and J are TRBV7-3 and TRBJ2-2; TRBD2 aligns across 16 bases. Losses at the gene ends were 3 bases for V and 4 bases for J; bases not matched to a gene: 11. Germline values: CDR1 SGHTA, CDR2 FQGTGA. The CDR3 runs 20 residues. CDR3 residues: CASSLAPGLAGGRATGELFF. The CDR3 DNA reads as TGTGCCAGCAGCTTGGCCCCGGGACTAGCGGGAGGGCGGGCCACCGGGGAGCTGTTTTTT.

This clonotype was recorded at least ten times. Found in a library prepared for alpha chains, this beta chain is an off-target read, and its abundance has little meaning. V and J are TRBV4-1 and TRBJ1-2; no clear D. The V gene's germline CDR1 is MGHRA and CDR2 YSYEKL. The CDR3 loop spans 14 amino acids. The V gene lost 6 bases and the J gene lost 4 bases, with 15 bases spanning the gap. The CDR3 DNA reads as TGCGCCAGCAGTACCGTCGTCTCCGGCTATGGCTACACCTTC. Encoded protein: CASSTVVSGYGYTF.

By its share, this clonotype is medium-sized. The library was designed around alpha chains, so this beta chain is a stray read whose abundance carries little weight. The genes are TRBV12-3 or TRBV12-4 and TRBJ1-5; weak D call: TRBD1 (5 bases). With 6 bases removed from V and 2 bases from J, the gap between germline ends came to 17 bases. This CDR3 has 16 amino acids. The CDR3 protein is CASRTGGDPRNQPQHF. The DNA for the CDR3 is TGTGCCAGCAGGACCGGGGGGGACCCGCGCAATCAGCCCCAGCATTTT.

There are many counts of this clonotype. This beta chain is an unintended read in a library built for alpha chains; its size means little. The chain is built from TRBV5-1 and TRBJ2-5, with D tentatively TRBD1 (6 bases). This CDR3 contains 16 residues. Germline lookup yields CDR1 SGHRS and CDR2 YFSETQ. V lost 4 bases and J 2 bases, leaving 18 bases between the germline ends. CDR3 amino acids: CASSLAGGRGQETQYF. The CDR3, as DNA: TGCGCCAGCAGCCTGGCTGGGGGAAGGGGGCAAGAGACCCAGTACTTC. The whole variable domain, remainder taken from reference TRBV5-1 and TRBJ2-5, is KAGVTQTPRYLIKTRGQQVTLSCSPISGHRSVSWYQQTPGQGLQFLFEYFSETQRNKGNFPGRFSGRQFSNSRSEMNVSTLELGDSALYLCASSLAGGRGQETQYFGPGTRLLVL.

This clonotype was counted between two and nine times. This beta chain is off target for a library built for alpha chains, so its abundance means little. The rearrangement joins TRBV20-1 to TRBJ2-7; D uncertain. In germline, CDR1 is DFQATT, CDR2 SNEGSKA (reference sequence). V lost 3 bases, J lost 0 bases, and 15 bases lay in between. The CDR3 totals 15 residues. CDR3: CSASAREQYSYEQYF. CDR3 sequence (DNA): TGCAGTGCTAGTGCGCGAGAACAATACTCCTACGAGCAGTACTTC.

This clonotype is judged medium-sized. This beta chain came through as a stray read in a library set up for alpha chains, and its size says little. This chain links TRBV10-2 with TRBJ2-2, with D perhaps TRBD1 or TRBD2 (5 bases each). Germline CDR1 is WSHSY and CDR2 is SAAADI. The CDR3 is made up of 16 amino acids. Trimming took 4 bases from V and 6 from J, leaving 18 bases between them. Written as DNA, the CDR3 is TGCGCCAGCAGTGTTAATAGGGGACCGGGCGCCGGGGAGCTGTTTTTT. It specifies CASSVNRGPGAGELFF.

This clonotype is labeled medium-sized. This beta chain is a stray sequence in a library constructed for alpha chains; its clone size is not meaningful. The chain joins TRBV5-5 to TRBJ1-2, with 8 bases matching TRBD1. The CDR3 consists of 15 residues. In germline, CDR1 is SGHKS, CDR2 YYEKEE (reference sequence). J lost 2 bases, V lost 0 bases, and 3 bases had no gene match. The CDR3 DNA reads TGTGCCAGCAGCTTGGTGGGACAGGAAAACTATGGCTACACCTTC. Translated, it gives CASSLVGQENYGYTF.

This clonotype was recorded at least ten times. This beta chain is a stray read from a library made for alpha chains; its abundance is not meaningful. This chain joins TRBV12-3 or TRBV12-4 and TRBJ1-1, with TRBD1 matching over 9 bases. After removal of 5 bases from V and 4 bases from J, the junction contained 5 bases not matched to a gene. The CDR3 totals 14 residues. The CDR3 nucleotides read TGTGCCAGCAGTCCACAACAGGGGGCCACTGAAGCTTTCTTT. Translation gives CASSPQQGATEAFF.

This clonotype is deemed medium-sized. The library was built for alpha chains, so this beta chain is an off-target read and its size means little. V usage is TRBV7-2 and J usage is TRBJ2-1, with 8 bases lining up with TRBD2. V shed 4 bases and J 10 bases; nucleotides not matched to a gene: 12. The germline CDR1 and CDR2 sequences are SGHTA and FQGNSA. This CDR3 spans 15 amino acids. The CDR3 coding sequence is TGTGCCAGCAGCTCCCCCGGAGCGGGAGCCAGCGAGCAGTTCTTC. It yields the protein CASSSPGAGASEQFF. The full variable domain, with the rest looked up from reference TRBV7-2 and TRBJ2-1, is GAGVSQSPSNKVTEKGKDVELRCDPISGHTALYWYRQSLGQGLEFLIYFQGNSAPDKSGLPSDRFSAERTGGSVSTLTIQRTQQEDSAVYLCASSSPGAGASEQFFGPGTRLTVL.

In this sample, this clonotype turned up many times. This beta chain is a stray read from a library made for alpha chains; its abundance is not meaningful. The genes are TRBV15 and TRBJ1-1; D gene unclear. The CDR3 contains 13 residues. Per the germline V gene, CDR1 is LNHNV and CDR2 is YYDKDF (reference sequence). V was cut by 1 base and J by 0 bases, with 3 bases left in between. The CDR3 sequence: CATSRVLNTEAFF. In DNA form, the CDR3 reads TGTGCCACCAGCAGAGTCTTGAACACTGAAGCTTTCTTT.

The table lists this clonotype with a few counts. A library made for alpha chains picked up this beta chain off target, so its size means little. The genes are TRBV7-9 and TRBJ2-1, with 7 bases matching TRBD2. V shed 2 bases and J 5 bases; nucleotides not matched to a gene: 6. The CDR3 has 15 amino acids. Looked up from germline, CDR1 is SEHNR and CDR2 is FQNEAQ (reference sequence). The CDR3 is CASSLNLREHNEQFF. The CDR3 nucleotides are TGTGCCAGCAGCTTAAATTTGCGGGAGCACAATGAGCAGTTCTTC.

This clonotype was seen many times. Since the library was made to target alpha chains, this beta chain is a stray read and its abundance is not meaningful. The J gene is TRBJ2-3, the V gene TRBV20-1; 7 bases align to TRBD2. Trimming took 3 bases from V and 3 from J; bases not matched to a gene: 3. Germline loops: CDR1 DFQATT, CDR2 SNEGSKA (reference sequence). The CDR3 is made up of 13 amino acids. The CDR3 DNA is TGCAGTGCTAGGGCGGGAGCAACAGATACGCAGTATTTT. This sequence encodes CSARAGATDTQYF.

Remarks on this clonotype: The junction shows a germline mismatch at one end, possibly a read error. The library was prepared for alpha chains; this beta chain is a stray read, so its frequency means little. This chain links TRBV7-7 with TRBJ2-1, with 12 nucleotides matching TRBD2. CDR3 size: 14 residues. Germline CDR1 SSHAT, CDR2 FNYEAQ (reference sequence). The chain's CDR3 is CASSLGTSGYEQFF. In nucleotides, the CDR3 is TGTGCTAGCAGCTTAGGGACTAGCGGGTATGAGCAGTTCTTC. The full variable domain, completed using reference TRBV7-7 and TRBJ2-1, is GAGVSQSPRYKVTKRGQDVTLRCDPISSHATLYWYQQALGQGPEFLTYFNYEAQPDKSGLPSDRFSAERPEGSISTLTIQRTEQRDSAMYRCASSLGTSGYEQFFGPGTRLTVL.

Relative to its sample, this clonotype is medium-sized. The library was prepared for alpha chains; this beta chain is a stray read, so its frequency means little. The rearrangement joins TRBV10-3 to TRBJ2-7; D gene uncertain. V shed 2 bases and J shed 3 bases, with 11 bases lying between them. Germline V gives CDR1 ENHRY, CDR2 SYGVKD. This CDR3 contains 14 residues. The CDR3 spells CAISEPRWGYEQYF. The DNA for the CDR3 is TGTGCCATCAGTGAGCCAAGGTGGGGCTACGAGCAGTACTTC.

In the case of this clonotype: A library made for alpha chains picked up this beta chain off target, so its size means little. The rearrangement joins TRBV7-2 to TRBJ2-3, with TRBD2 identical over 8 bases. CDR1 is SGHTA, CDR2 FQGNSA, per germline. The CDR3 totals 18 residues. V lost 1 base, J lost 0 bases, and 9 bases stayed unmatched. The CDR3 here is CASSLVVSSGYSTDTQYF. The CDR3 nucleotides read TGTGCCAGCAGCTTAGTGGTGTCTAGCGGGTATAGCACAGATACGCAGTATTTT.

This clonotype was seen repeatedly, ten times or more. This beta chain is a stray read from a library made for alpha chains; its abundance is not meaningful. CDR3 residues: CSVEGLGYGYTF. CDR3 DNA: TGCAGCGTTGAAGGGCTGGGCTATGGCTACACCTTC. The chain recombines TRBV29-1 with TRBJ1-2; D unclear. Trimming removed 1 base from V and 4 bases from J, with 7 bases in between. This CDR3 region has 12 residues. Looked up from germline, CDR1 is SQVTM and CDR2 is ANQGSEA.

This clonotype was seen a handful of times. This beta chain is an unintended read in a library built for alpha chains; its size means little. The rearrangement joins TRBV20-1 to TRBJ2-7; 11 bases match TRBD2. V was pared by 3 bases and J by 7 bases, with 8 bases of the junction left unmatched. CDR1 and CDR2 (germline): DFQATT, SNEGSKA (reference sequence). CDR3 length equals 14 residues. The CDR3 protein is CSASPSGRRGEQYF. Written as DNA, the CDR3 is TGCAGTGCTAGCCCTAGCGGGAGGAGAGGGGAGCAGTACTTC.

This clonotype is medium-sized. For a library built for alpha chains, this beta chain is a stray read; little rests on its size. This sequence joins TRBV29-1 and TRBJ2-1; D may be TRBD2 (5 bases). Trimming took 5 bases from V and 10 from J, leaving 21 bases between them. This CDR3 comprises 14 residues. The germline V gene has CDR1 SQVTM and CDR2 ANQGSEA. The CDR3 loop reads CSVSSLPLAPEQFF. In nucleotides, the CDR3 is TGCAGCGTTTCCTCCCTTCCTCTAGCTCCGGAGCAGTTCTTC.